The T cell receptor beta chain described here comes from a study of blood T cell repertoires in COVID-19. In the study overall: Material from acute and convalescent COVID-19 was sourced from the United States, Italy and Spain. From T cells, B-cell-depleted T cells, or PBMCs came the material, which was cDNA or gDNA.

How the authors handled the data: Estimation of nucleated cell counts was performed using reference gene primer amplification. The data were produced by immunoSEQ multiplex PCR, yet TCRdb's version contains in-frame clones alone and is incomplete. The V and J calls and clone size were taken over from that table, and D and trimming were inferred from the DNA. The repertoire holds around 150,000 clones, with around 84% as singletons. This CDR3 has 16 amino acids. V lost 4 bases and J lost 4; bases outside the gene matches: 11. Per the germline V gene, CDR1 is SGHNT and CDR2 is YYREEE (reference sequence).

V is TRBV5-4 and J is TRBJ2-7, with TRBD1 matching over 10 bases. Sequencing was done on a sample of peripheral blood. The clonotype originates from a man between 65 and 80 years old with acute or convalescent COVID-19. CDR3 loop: CASSRGGTGVFYEQYF. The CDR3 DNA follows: TGTGCCAGCAGCCGAGGGGGGACAGGGGTTTTTTACGAGCAGTACTTC.